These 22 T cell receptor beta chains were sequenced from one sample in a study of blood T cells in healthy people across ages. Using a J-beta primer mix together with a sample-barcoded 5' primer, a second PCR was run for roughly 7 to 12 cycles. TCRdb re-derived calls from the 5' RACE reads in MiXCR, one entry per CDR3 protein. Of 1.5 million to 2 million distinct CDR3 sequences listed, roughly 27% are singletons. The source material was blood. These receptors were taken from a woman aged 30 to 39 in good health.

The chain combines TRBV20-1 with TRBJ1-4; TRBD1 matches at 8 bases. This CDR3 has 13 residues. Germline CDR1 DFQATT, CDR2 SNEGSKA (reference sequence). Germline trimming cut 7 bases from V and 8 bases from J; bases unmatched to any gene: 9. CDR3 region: CSGGQGRLEKLFF. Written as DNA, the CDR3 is TGCAGTGGAGGACAGGGTCGTCTGGAAAAACTGTTTTTT.

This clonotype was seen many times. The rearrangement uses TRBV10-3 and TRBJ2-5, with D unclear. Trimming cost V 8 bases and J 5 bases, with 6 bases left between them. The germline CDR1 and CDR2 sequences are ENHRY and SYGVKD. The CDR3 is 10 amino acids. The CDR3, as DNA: TGTGCCATCGGCAAGGAGACCCAGTACTTC. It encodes CAIGKETQYF.

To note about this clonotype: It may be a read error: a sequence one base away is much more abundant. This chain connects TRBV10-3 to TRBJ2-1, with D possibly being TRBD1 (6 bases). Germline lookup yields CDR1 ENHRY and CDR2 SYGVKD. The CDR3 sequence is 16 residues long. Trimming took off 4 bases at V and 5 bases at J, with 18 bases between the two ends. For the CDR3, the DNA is TGTGCCATCAGTGTGTCGAGTAGGGCAGGGGACAATGAGCAGTTCTTC. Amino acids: CAISVSSRAGDNEQFF.

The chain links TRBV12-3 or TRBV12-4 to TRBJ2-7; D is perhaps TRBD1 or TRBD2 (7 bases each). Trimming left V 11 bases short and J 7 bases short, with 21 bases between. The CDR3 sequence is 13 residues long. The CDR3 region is CAGANRGGEEQYF. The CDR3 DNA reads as TGTGCCGGCGCGAACAGGGGAGGGGAAGAGCAGTACTTC.

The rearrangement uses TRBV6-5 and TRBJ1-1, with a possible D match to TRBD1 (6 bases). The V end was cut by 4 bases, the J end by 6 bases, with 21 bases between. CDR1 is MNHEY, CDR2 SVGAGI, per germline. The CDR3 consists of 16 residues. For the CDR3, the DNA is TGTGCCAGCAGTTCTTCCGTTTTGGGGGGGGCCGCTGAAGCTTTCTTT. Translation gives CASSSSVLGGAAEAFF.

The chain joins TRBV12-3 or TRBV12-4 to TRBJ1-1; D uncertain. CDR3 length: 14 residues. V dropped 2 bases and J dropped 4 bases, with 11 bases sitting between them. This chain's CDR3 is CASSLIGLSTEAFF. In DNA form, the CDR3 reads TGTGCCAGCAGTTTAATAGGGTTGAGCACTGAAGCTTTCTTT.

In DNA form, the CDR3 reads TGTGCCAGCGAACAGGCGCACGAGCAGTACTTC. Protein: CASEQAHEQYF. This chain joins TRBV28 and TRBJ2-7; tentatively, D is TRBD1 (5 bases). Germline-derived CDR1 and CDR2 are MDHEN and SYDVKM. The CDR3 runs to 11 residues. V was pared by 8 bases and J by 5 bases, with 10 bases between.

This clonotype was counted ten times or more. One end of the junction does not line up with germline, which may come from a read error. For the CDR3, the DNA is TGTGCCAGCAGCTTGGCAGGACTAAGCACAGATACGCAGTATTTT. It codes for CASSLAGLSTDTQYF. This rearrangement joins TRBV5-1 to TRBJ2-3; tentative D call: TRBD2 (6 bases). The V gene's germline CDR1 is SGHRS and CDR2 YFSETQ. The CDR3 is 15 amino acids.

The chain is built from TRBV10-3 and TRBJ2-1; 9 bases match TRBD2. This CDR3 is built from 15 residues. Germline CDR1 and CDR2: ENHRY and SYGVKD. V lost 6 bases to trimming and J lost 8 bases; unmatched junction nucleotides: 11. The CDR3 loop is CAIRSLAGGRDEQFF. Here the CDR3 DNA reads TGTGCCATCAGATCTCTCGCGGGGGGGCGTGATGAGCAGTTCTTC.

CDR3 residues: CASSPSDGKEQFF. The CDR3 nucleotides are TGTGCCAGCAGCCCCTCGGACGGAAAAGAGCAGTTCTTC. This sequence joins TRBV7-2 and TRBJ2-1; D unresolved. The CDR3 is 13 amino acids. Germline V lookup: CDR1 SGHTA, CDR2 FQGNSA. Trimming removed 5 bases from V and 10 bases from J, with 15 bases in between.

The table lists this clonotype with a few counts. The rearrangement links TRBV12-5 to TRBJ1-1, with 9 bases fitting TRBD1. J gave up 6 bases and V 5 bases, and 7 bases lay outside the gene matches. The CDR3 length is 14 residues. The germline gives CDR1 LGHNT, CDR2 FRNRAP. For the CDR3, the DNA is TGTGCTAGTGGTGTAGACAGGGGGTGGGCTGAAGCTTTCTTT. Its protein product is CASGVDRGWAEAFF.

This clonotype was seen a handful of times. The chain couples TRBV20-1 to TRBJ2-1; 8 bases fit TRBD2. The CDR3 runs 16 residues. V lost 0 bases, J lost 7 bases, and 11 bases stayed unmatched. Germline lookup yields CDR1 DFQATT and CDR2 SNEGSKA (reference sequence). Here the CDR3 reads CSARDHGGAGGNEQFF. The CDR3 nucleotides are TGCAGTGCTAGAGATCACGGGGGGGCCGGGGGGAATGAGCAGTTCTTC.

This CDR3 reads CSAGTRSAVTQETQYF. CDR3 nucleotide sequence: TGCAGTGCCGGCACTAGGTCTGCGGTAACCCAAGAGACCCAGTACTTC. This chain links TRBV20-1 with TRBJ2-5; TRBD2 might be the D (5 bases). CDR1 and CDR2 from the germline V gene are DFQATT and SNEGSKA (reference sequence). The CDR3 has 16 amino acids. Deletions cut 6 bases from V and 1 base from J, with 21 bases between.

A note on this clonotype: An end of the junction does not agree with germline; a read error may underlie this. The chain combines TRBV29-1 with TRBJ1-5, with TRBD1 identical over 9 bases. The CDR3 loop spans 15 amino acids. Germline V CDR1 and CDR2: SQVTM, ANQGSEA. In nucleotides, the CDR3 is TGCAGCGTTGAGGTGGGACAGGGTAACAATCAGCCTCAGCATTTT. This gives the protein CSVEVGQGNNQPQHF.

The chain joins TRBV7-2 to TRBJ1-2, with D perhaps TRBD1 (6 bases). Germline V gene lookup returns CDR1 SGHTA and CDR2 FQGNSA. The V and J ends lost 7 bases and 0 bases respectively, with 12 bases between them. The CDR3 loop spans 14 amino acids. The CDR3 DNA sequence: TGTGCCAGCAACGAACAGGGCGCTAACTATGGCTACACCTTC. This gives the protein CASNEQGANYGYTF.

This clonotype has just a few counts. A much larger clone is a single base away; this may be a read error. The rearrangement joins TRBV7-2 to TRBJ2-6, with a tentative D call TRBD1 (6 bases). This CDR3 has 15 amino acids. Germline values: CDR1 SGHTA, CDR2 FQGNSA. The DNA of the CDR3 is TGTGCCAGCAGCCGACAGGAATCTGGGGCCAACGTCCCGACTTTC. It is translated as CASSRQESGANVPTF.

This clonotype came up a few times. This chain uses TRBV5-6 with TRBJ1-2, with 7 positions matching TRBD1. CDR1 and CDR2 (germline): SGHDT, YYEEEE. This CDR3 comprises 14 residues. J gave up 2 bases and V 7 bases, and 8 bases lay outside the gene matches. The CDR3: CASFGRGLNYGYTF. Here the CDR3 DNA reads TGTGCCAGCTTTGGAAGGGGGCTCAACTATGGCTACACCTTC.

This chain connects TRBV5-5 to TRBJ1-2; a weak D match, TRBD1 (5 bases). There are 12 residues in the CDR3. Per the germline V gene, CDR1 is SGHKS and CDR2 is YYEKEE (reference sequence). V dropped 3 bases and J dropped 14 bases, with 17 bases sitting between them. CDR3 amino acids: CASSSSPGAETF. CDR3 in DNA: TGTGCCAGCAGCTCGAGCCCCGGGGCGGAAACCTTC.

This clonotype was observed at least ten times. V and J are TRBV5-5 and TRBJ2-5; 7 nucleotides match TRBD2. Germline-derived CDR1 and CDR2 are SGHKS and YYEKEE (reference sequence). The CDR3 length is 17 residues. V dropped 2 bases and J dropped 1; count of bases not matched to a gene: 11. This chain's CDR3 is CASSFLTSGATQETQYF. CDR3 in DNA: TGTGCCAGCAGCTTTCTGACCAGCGGGGCAACCCAAGAGACCCAGTACTTC.

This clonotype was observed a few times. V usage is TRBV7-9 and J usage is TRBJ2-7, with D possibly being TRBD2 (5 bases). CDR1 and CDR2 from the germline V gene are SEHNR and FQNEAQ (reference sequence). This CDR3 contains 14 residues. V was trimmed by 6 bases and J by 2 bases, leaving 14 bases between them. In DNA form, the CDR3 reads TGTGCCAGCAGTCGGGGTATGGGAACCTACGAGCAGTACTTC. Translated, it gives CASSRGMGTYEQYF.

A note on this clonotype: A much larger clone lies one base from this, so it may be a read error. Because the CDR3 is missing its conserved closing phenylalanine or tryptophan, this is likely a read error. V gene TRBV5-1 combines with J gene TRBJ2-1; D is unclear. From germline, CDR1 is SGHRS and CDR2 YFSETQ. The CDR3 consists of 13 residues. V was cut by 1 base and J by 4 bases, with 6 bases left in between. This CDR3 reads CASSLWAYNEQFV. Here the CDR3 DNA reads TGCGCCAGCAGCTTGTGGGCTTACAATGAGCAGTTCGTC.

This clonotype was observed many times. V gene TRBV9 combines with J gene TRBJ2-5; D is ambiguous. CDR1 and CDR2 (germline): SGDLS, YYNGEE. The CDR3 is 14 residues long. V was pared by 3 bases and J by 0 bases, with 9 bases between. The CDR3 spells CASSATVNQETQYF. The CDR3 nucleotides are TGTGCCAGCAGCGCGACGGTGAACCAAGAGACCCAGTACTTC.